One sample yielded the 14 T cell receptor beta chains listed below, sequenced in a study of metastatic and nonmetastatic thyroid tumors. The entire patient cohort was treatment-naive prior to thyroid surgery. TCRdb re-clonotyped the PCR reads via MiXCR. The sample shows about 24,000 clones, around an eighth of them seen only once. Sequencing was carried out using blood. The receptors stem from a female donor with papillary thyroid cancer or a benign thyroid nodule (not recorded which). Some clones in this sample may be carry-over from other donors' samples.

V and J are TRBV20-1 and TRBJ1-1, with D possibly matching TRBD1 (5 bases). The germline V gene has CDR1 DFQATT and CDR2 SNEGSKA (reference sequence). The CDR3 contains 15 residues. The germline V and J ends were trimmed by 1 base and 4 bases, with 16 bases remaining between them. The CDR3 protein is CSARGIRGGSTEAFF. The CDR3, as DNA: TGCAGTGCTAGAGGAATAAGGGGAGGATCCACTGAAGCTTTCTTT.

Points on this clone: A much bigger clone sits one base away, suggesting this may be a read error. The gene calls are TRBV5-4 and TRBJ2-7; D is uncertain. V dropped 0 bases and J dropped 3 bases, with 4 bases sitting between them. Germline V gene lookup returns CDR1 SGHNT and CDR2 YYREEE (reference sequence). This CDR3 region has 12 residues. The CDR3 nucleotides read TGTGCCAGCAGCTTGGTGTGCTACGAGCAGTACTTC. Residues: CASSLVCYEQYF.

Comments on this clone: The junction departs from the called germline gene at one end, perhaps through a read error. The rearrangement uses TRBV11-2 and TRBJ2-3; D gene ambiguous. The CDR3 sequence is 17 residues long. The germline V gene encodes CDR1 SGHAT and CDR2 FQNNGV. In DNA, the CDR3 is TGTGCCAGTAGCTTAAGGGTGAAGAAAACGGCCCCGGATACGCAGTATTTT. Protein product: CASSLRVKKTAPDTQYF.

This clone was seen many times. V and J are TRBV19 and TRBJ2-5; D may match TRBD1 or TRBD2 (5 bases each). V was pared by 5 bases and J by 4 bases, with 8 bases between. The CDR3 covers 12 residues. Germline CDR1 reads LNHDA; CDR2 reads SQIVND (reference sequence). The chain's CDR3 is CASSPRGETQYF. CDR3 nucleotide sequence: TGTGCCAGTAGTCCGAGGGGAGAGACCCAGTACTTC.

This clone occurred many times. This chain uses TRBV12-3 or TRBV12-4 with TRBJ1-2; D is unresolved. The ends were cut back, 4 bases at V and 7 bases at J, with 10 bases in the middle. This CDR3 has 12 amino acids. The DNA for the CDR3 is TGTGCCAGCAGTTCCTCACTCCTTGGCTACACCTTC. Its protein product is CASSSSLLGYTF.

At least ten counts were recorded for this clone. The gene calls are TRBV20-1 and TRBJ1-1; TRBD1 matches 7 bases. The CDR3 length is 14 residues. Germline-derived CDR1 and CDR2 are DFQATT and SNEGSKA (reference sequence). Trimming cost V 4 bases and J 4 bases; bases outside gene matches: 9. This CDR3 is CSAKDRAGSTEAFF. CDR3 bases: TGCAGTGCTAAAGACAGGGCTGGGTCCACTGAAGCTTTCTTT.

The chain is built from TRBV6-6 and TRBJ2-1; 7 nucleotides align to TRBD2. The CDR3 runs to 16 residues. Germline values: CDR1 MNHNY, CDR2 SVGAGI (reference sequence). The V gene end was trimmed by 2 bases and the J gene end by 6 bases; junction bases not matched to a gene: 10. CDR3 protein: CASSYVAGGGSNEQFF. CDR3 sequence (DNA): TGTGCCAGCAGTTACGTCGCAGGAGGCGGGAGCAATGAGCAGTTCTTC.

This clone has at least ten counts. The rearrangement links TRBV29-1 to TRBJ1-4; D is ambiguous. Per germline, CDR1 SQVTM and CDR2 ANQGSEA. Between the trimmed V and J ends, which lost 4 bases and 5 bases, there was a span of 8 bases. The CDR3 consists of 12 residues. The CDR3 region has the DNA TGCAGCGTTGCACAGTTAAATGAAAAACTGTTTTTT. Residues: CSVAQLNEKLFF.

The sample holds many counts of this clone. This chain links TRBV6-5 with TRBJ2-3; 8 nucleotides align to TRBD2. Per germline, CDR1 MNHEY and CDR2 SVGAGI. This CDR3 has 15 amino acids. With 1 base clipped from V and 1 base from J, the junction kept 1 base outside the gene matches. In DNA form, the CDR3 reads TGTGCCAGCAGTTACTTAGCGGGGCGCACAGATACGCAGTATTTT. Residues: CASSYLAGRTDTQYF.

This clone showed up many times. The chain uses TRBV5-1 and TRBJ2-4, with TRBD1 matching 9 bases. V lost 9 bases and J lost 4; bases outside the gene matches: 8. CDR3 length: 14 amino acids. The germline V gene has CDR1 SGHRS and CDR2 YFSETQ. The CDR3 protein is CAIREDRGKNIQYF. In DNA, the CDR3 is TGCGCCATTCGAGAGGACAGGGGAAAAAACATTCAGTACTTC.

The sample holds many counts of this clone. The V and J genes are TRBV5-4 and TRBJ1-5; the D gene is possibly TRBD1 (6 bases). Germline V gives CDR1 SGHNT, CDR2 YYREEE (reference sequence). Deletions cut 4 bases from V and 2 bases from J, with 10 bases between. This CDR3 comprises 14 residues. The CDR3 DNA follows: TGTGCCAGCAGCCAGGGGAATGGCAATCAGCCCCAGCATTTT. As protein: CASSQGNGNQPQHF. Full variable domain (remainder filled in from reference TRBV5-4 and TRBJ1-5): ETGVTQSPTHLIKTRGQQVTLRCSSQSGHNTVSWYQQALGQGPQFIFQYYREEENGRGNFPPRFSGLQFPNYSSELNVNALELDDSALYLCASSQGNGNQPQHFGDGTRLSIL.

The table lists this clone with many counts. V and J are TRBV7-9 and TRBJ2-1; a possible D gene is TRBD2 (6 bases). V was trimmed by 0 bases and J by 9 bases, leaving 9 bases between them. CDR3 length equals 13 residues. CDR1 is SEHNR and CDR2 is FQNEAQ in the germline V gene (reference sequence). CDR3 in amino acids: CASSLAGGIEQFF. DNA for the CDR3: TGTGCCAGCAGCTTAGCGGGAGGAATTGAGCAGTTCTTC.

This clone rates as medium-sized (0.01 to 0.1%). CDR3 amino acids: CASSYSGYDEQYF. The CDR3 DNA is TGTGCCAGCAGTTACTCGGGGTACGACGAGCAGTACTTC. V usage is TRBV6-6 and J usage is TRBJ2-7; D gene uncertain. Trimming stripped 0 bases from V and 5 bases from J, with 8 bases between. Germline V lookup: CDR1 MNHNY, CDR2 SVGAGI (reference sequence). This CDR3 is 13 amino acids long.

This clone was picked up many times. The CDR3 DNA reads TGTGCCAGCAGTTACAGCCTAGCGGGGGGATCTGGGGACGAGCAGTACTTC. Protein product: CASSYSLAGGSGDEQYF. The chain recombines TRBV6-2 or TRBV6-3 with TRBJ2-7, with 11 bases aligning to TRBD2. CDR3 length: 17 residues. The germline V gene has CDR1 MNHEY and CDR2 SVGEGT. The trim removed 2 bases at V and 5 bases at J, leaving 11 bases unmatched.